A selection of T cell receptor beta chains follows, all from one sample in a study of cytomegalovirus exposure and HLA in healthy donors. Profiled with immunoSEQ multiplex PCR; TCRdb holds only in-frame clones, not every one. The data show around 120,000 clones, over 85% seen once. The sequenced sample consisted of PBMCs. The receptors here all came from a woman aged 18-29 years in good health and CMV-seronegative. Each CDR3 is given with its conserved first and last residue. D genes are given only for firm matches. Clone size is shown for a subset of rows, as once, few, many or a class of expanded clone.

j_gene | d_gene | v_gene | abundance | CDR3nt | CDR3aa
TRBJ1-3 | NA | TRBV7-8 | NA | TGTGCCAGCAGCTTAGCGGCGGGACCTCTCTCTGGAAACACCATATATTTT | CASSLAAGPLSGNTIYF
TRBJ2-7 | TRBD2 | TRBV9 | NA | TGTGCCAGCAGCCCAACTAGCGGCGGGGCCCCCTACGAGCAGTACTTC | CASSPTSGGAPYEQYF
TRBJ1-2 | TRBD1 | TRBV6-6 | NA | TGTGCCAGCAGAGGGGACAGGGATGGGGATGGCTACACCTTC | CASRGDRDGDGYTF
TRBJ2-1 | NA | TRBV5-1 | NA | TGCGCCAGCAGCTTAAGCGGGGAGCAGTTCTTC | CASSLSGEQFF
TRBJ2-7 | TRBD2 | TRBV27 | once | TGTGCCAGCAGCCGAGGACTAGCGGGAGTACCCGAGCAGTACTTC | CASSRGLAGVPEQYF
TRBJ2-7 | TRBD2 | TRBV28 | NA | TGTGCCAGCAGAAACGGGGGACTAGGTTGGGCCTACGAGCAGTACTTC | CASRNGGLGWAYEQYF
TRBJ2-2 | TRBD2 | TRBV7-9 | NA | TGTGCCAGCAGCCCCCCGAAACCCGGGACTAAGGGCACCGGGGAGCTGTTTTTT | CASSPPKPGTKGTGELFF
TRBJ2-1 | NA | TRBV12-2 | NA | TGTGCAAGTCGCGGTGCGGGATGTGGTAATGAGCAGTTCTTC | CASRGAGCGNEQFF
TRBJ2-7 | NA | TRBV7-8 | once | TGTGCCAGCAGCCCGTACACAAGTGGAGTACTGGCCTACGAGCAGTACTTC | CASSPYTSGVLAYEQYF
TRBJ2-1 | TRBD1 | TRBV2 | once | TGTGCCAGCAGCGGACAGGGGGTGGGTAGTGAGCAGTTCTTC | CASSGQGVGSEQFF
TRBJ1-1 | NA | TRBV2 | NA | TGTGCCAGCAGTTTAAACACTGAAGCTTTCTTT | CASSLNTEAFF
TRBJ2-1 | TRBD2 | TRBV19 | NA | TGTGCCAGTAGTAGCGCTAGCGGGAGGATCTACAATGAGCAGTTCTTC | CASSSASGRIYNEQFF
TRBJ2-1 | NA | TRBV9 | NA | TGTGCCAGCAGCGTAGATCTCTCTAGCGTCACCTACAATGAGCAGTTCTTC | CASSVDLSSVTYNEQFF
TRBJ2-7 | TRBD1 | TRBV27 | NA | TGTGCCAGCAGTCGACCGGGACAGGGGTTGCGGGAGCAGTACTTC | CASSRPGQGLREQYF